In its sample, the clone carrying this TCR beta chain was seen a few times. All enrollees were roughly 18 to 95 years old and from about two dozen US areas. Self-reported history from a screening survey and questionnaire set each donor's cohort. Either two negative PCRs, clearance, or symptom resolution qualified Cohort 3 donors as recovered. Authors' analysis steps: Quantification of nucleated cells was approximated via reference gene primer amplification. Profiled with immunoSEQ multiplex PCR; TCRdb holds only in-frame clones, not every one. That table furnishes V, J and clone size, whereas the DNA furnished D and trimming. The sample gives a few hundred thousand clones, about 87% of which show up once; about 3% is in the top ten. The sample belongs to a study of blood T cell repertoires in COVID-19. The sample comprised PBMCs or T cells enriched from blood (not recorded which). The source is a woman in her 50s who had recovered from COVID-19.

This CDR3 reads CAGGQGQGYGYTF. The CDR3, as DNA: TGTGCCGGGGGCCAGGGACAGGGCTATGGCTACACCTTC. The V gene is TRBV27, the J gene TRBJ1-2, with 9 bases that match TRBD1. The CDR3 consists of 13 residues. With V trimmed by 11 bases and J by 4 bases, 8 bases remained unmatched. The V gene's germline CDR1 is MNHEY and CDR2 SMNVEV (reference sequence).